The 18 T cell receptor beta chains presented below share a single source sample, sequenced in a study of T cell responses to AZD1222 COVID-19 vaccine. Sequenced by immunoSEQ multiplex PCR; TCRdb stores in-frame clones only, minus some. The sample has 150,000 to 200,000 clones; about 89% are singletons. Sample: peripheral blood, taken on day 0 of AZD1222 vaccination. These receptors all stem from an adult in good health.

V is TRBV3-1 (or the pseudogene TRBV3-2) and J is TRBJ1-2; D remains unclear. CDR1 and CDR2 (germline): LGHDT, YNNKEL (reference sequence). The CDR3 is 13 residues long. Trimming pared 1 base from V and 0 bases from J, leaving 3 bases between. CDR3 sequence: CASSQAANYGYTF. The CDR3, as DNA: TGTGCCAGCAGCCAAGCGGCTAACTATGGCTACACCTTC.

This chain uses TRBV9 with TRBJ1-2; D gene ambiguous. The germline V and J ends were trimmed by 3 bases and 4 bases, with 1 base remaining between them. Germline values: CDR1 SGDLS, CDR2 YYNGEE. The CDR3 consists of 10 residues. CDR3 sequence: CASSGYGYTF. The CDR3 coding sequence is TGTGCCAGCAGCGGCTATGGCTACACCTTC.

The chain employs TRBV10-3 and TRBJ2-1; maybe TRBD1 (6 bases). In germline, CDR1 is ENHRY, CDR2 SYGVKD. V lost 5 bases to trimming and J lost 7 bases, with 9 bases between them. The length of the CDR3 is 12 residues. CDR3 region: CAISTGSNEQFF. For the CDR3, the DNA is TGTGCCATCAGTACAGGGAGTAATGAGCAGTTCTTC.

The chain has TRBV5-1 and TRBJ2-2; 9 bases are a match to TRBD2. Germline CDR1 reads SGHRS; CDR2 reads YFSETQ. V dropped 4 bases and J dropped 6; count of bases not matched to a gene: 7. CDR3 length: 15 residues. The CDR3 spells CASSTAGGHPGELFF. In DNA form, the CDR3 reads TGCGCCAGCAGCACAGCGGGAGGTCATCCCGGGGAGCTGTTTTTT.

This clone has a handful of counts. J is TRBJ2-5 and V is TRBV10-3; 11 bases map to TRBD2. This CDR3 comprises 15 residues. Germline CDR1 and CDR2: ENHRY and SYGVKD. Germline trimming cut 2 bases from V and 3 bases from J; bases unmatched to any gene: 2. CDR3 sequence (DNA): TGTGCCATCAGTGAGCGGGGACTAGCGGAAGAGACCCAGTACTTC. Translated: CAISERGLAEETQYF.

V is TRBV5-1 and J is TRBJ1-2; D is ambiguous. The length of the CDR3 is 13 residues. The V and J ends lost 4 bases and 7 bases respectively, with 14 bases between them. Germline V CDR1 and CDR2: SGHRS, YFSETQ. The CDR3 region has the DNA TGCGCCAGCAGCCCGAATGATTCAGGTGGCTACACCTTC. This codes for CASSPNDSGGYTF.

The gene calls are TRBV10-1 and TRBJ2-7; D is tentatively TRBD1 or TRBD2 (5 bases each). The CDR3 has 13 residues. Germline V lookup: CDR1 WNHNN, CDR2 SYGVQD (reference sequence). Trimming took 3 bases from V and 5 from J, leaving 11 bases between them. The CDR3 loop is CASSEGRDHEQYV. CDR3 nucleotide sequence: TGCGCCAGCAGTGAAGGCAGGGACCACGAGCAGTACGTC.

The chain has TRBV9 and TRBJ1-6, with D maybe TRBD1 (6 bases). The CDR3 is 15 amino acids. Germline-derived CDR1 and CDR2 are SGDLS and YYNGEE. V was clipped by 2 bases and J by 7 bases, with 13 bases between them. CDR3 protein: CASSVWDTGNSPLHF. CDR3 nucleotides: TGTGCCAGCAGCGTTTGGGACACGGGGAATTCACCCCTCCACTTT.

The V call is TRBV19, the J call TRBJ2-4; perhaps TRBD1 as D (6 bases). CDR1 is LNHDA, CDR2 SQIVND, per germline (reference sequence). Trimming cost V 4 bases and J 5 bases, with 9 bases left between them. The CDR3 totals 13 residues. The DNA for the CDR3 is TGTGCCAGTAGTAGCCGGACAGAAAACATTCAGTACTTC. Its translation is CASSSRTENIQYF.

CDR3 in amino acids: CSATAGNEQYF. In DNA, the CDR3 is TGCAGTGCTACTGCCGGGAACGAGCAGTACTTC. The chain is built from TRBV20-1 and TRBJ2-7; D may be TRBD2 (5 bases). Germline assignment: CDR1 DFQATT and CDR2 SNEGSKA (reference sequence). The CDR3 runs 11 residues. Deletions cut 4 bases from V and 5 bases from J, with 9 bases between.

This clone was recorded only once. The chain recombines TRBV9 with TRBJ2-2, with D possibly being TRBD1 (6 bases). This CDR3 contains 15 residues. The V end lost 4 bases, the J end lost 0 bases, and 10 bases lay between the germline ends. The germline V gene encodes CDR1 SGDLS and CDR2 YYNGEE. Here the CDR3 reads CASSPGQPNTGELFF. The CDR3 coding sequence is TGTGCCAGCAGCCCCGGACAGCCGAACACCGGGGAGCTGTTTTTT.

The rearrangement links TRBV3-1 (or the pseudogene TRBV3-2) to TRBJ2-1; D unclear. V lost 4 bases to trimming and J lost 5 bases, with 6 bases between them. The CDR3 consists of 12 residues. The V gene's germline CDR1 is LGHDT and CDR2 YNNKEL (reference sequence). The CDR3 coding sequence is TGTGCCAGCAGCCGTGGGGACAATGAGCAGTTCTTC. Its protein is CASSRGDNEQFF.

The rearrangement joins TRBV30 to TRBJ2-7; D unresolved. V lost 0 bases and J lost 2, with 14 bases in between. CDR1 is GTSNPN and CDR2 is SVGIG in the germline V gene (reference sequence). The CDR3 sequence is 15 residues long. CDR3 coding DNA: TGTGCCTGGAGTGTAACGGACGGTCTTGCCTACGAGCAGTACTTC. As protein: CAWSVTDGLAYEQYF.

V and J are TRBV6-5 and TRBJ2-3, with 8 bases matching TRBD2. The CDR3 runs 15 residues. In germline, CDR1 is MNHEY, CDR2 SVGAGI. V gave up 4 bases and J gave up 3 bases; unmatched junction bases: 6. The CDR3, as DNA: TGTGCCAGCAGTTCCGGGGGGGCCGGGACAGATACGCAGTATTTT. Protein product: CASSSGGAGTDTQYF.

The V call is TRBV28, the J call TRBJ2-3; D is perhaps TRBD2 (7 bases). Trimming took 6 bases from V and 3 from J, leaving 16 bases between them. There are 15 residues in the CDR3. CDR1 and CDR2 (germline): MDHEN, SYDVKM. This chain's CDR3 is CASSLGGGGTDTQYF. CDR3 bases: TGTGCCAGCAGCCTGGGGGGAGGGGGGACAGATACGCAGTATTTT.

This chain connects TRBV28 to TRBJ2-7; 8 nucleotides line up with TRBD2. V gave up 5 bases and J gave up 3 bases; unmatched junction bases: 9. The CDR3 is 15 residues long. Germline-derived CDR1 and CDR2 are MDHEN and SYDVKM. The CDR3 coding sequence is TGTGCCAGCAGTACCTCCATAGCGGGATACTACGAGCAGTACTTC. Translating gives CASSTSIAGYYEQYF.

V and J are TRBV5-1 and TRBJ2-1, with D unresolved. Germline CDR1 reads SGHRS; CDR2 reads YFSETQ. CDR3 length: 11 amino acids. V was shortened by 3 bases and J by 6 bases, with 4 bases between the two germline ends. This CDR3 reads CASSSSNEQFF. The CDR3 nucleotides are TGCGCCAGCAGCTCTAGCAATGAGCAGTTCTTC.

The chain links TRBV28 to TRBJ2-5; D call uncertain. The germline V gene encodes CDR1 MDHEN and CDR2 SYDVKM. Between the trimmed V and J ends, which lost 1 base and 2 bases, there was a span of 5 bases. The CDR3 contains 13 residues. CDR3 amino acids: CASSLLPQETQYF. CDR3 bases: TGTGCCAGCAGTTTATTGCCGCAAGAGACCCAGTACTTC.